Below, 27 T cell receptor beta chains from the same sample are listed, as sequenced in a study of human T cells and chemical hapten exposure. Specified time point: patch test 3, about 24 weeks after DPC sensitization. Treatment: therapeutic diphenylcyclopropenone sensitization with weekly scalp DPC. TCRdb ran MiXCR on the RACE reads and lists one entry per CDR3 protein. In the table there are 120,000 or so distinct CDR3 sequences, approximately 10% of which are singletons. The source material was whole blood, sampled in connection with sensitization to the hapten diphenylcyclopropenone (DPC). The receptors derive from a woman aged 45-65 years with alopecia areata. Some clones in this sample may be carry-over from other donors' samples.

This clonotype has just a few counts. The genes are TRBV5-1 and TRBJ2-1, with D perhaps TRBD1 (5 bases). The CDR3 consists of 16 residues. Germline V lookup: CDR1 SGHRS, CDR2 YFSETQ. V lost 2 bases and J lost 0, with 12 bases in between. CDR3 coding DNA: TGCGCCAGCAGCTTTTACAGGCATAGCTCCTACAATGAGCAGTTCTTC. Protein product: CASSFYRHSSYNEQFF.

This rearrangement joins TRBV12-3 or TRBV12-4 to TRBJ2-1; 7 nucleotides match TRBD2. The V and J ends lost 1 base and 8 bases, in that order; junction bases with no gene match: 2. This CDR3 contains 13 residues. CDR3 sequence: CASSLVGGDEQFF. The CDR3, as DNA: TGTGCCAGCAGTTTAGTGGGGGGGGATGAGCAGTTCTTC.

This rearrangement joins TRBV7-9 to TRBJ1-5; the D is unclear. CDR3 size: 15 residues. The V and J ends lost 3 bases and 0 bases respectively, with 9 bases between them. Per the germline V gene, CDR1 is SEHNR and CDR2 is FQNEAQ (reference sequence). This CDR3 is CASSFSVDSNQPQHF. CDR3 in DNA: TGTGCCAGCAGCTTCTCTGTAGATAGCAATCAGCCCCAGCATTTT.

This rearrangement joins TRBV25-1 to TRBJ1-2; TRBD1 matches at 7 bases. Trimming at V came to 4 bases and at J to 6 bases, leaving 5 bases not matched to a gene. Germline CDR1 reads MGHDK; CDR2 reads SYGVNS. This CDR3 spans 13 amino acids. CDR3 sequence (DNA): TGTGCCAGCAGTGGAGGGACAGCCAATGGCTACACCTTC. Translating it yields CASSGGTANGYTF.

The table lists this clonotype with a few counts. The chain uses TRBV28 and TRBJ2-1; D is uncertain. The CDR3 contains 14 residues. The germline gives CDR1 MDHEN, CDR2 SYDVKM. V was pared by 4 bases and J by 7 bases, with 14 bases between. The chain's CDR3 is CASSSTRVGNEQFF. The CDR3, as DNA: TGTGCCAGCAGTTCGACAAGGGTTGGTAATGAGCAGTTCTTC.

The chain is built from TRBV12-5 and TRBJ1-1; possible D gene TRBD1, 5 bases. CDR1 is LGHNT, CDR2 FRNRAP, per germline. V lost 7 bases and J 7 bases, leaving 10 bases between the germline ends. This CDR3 is 11 amino acids long. Here the CDR3 DNA reads TGTGCTAGTGAGAAGGGACGTGAAGCTTTCTTT. It codes for CASEKGREAFF.

This clonotype was detected many times. The chain links TRBV10-3 to TRBJ2-7; D not certain. Trimming took off 5 bases at V and 7 bases at J, with 18 bases between the two ends. CDR1 and CDR2 from the germline V gene are ENHRY and SYGVKD. This CDR3 has 14 residues. The CDR3 reads CAISSDPSAGEQYF. The CDR3 DNA sequence: TGTGCCATCAGTTCCGACCCCTCGGCTGGGGAGCAGTACTTC.

In this sample, this clonotype turned up a few times. The chain couples TRBV7-2 to TRBJ1-1, with D unresolved. Trimming took 4 bases from V and 7 from J, leaving 10 bases between them. This CDR3 comprises 12 residues. Germline loops: CDR1 SGHTA, CDR2 FQGNSA. The CDR3 reads CASSSDTFEAFF. The CDR3 DNA is TGTGCCAGCAGCTCCGACACCTTTGAAGCTTTCTTT. Full variable domain (remainder filled in from reference TRBV7-2 and TRBJ1-1): GAGVSQSPSNKVTEKGKDVELRCDPISGHTALYWYRQSLGQGLEFLIYFQGNSAPDKSGLPSDRFSAERTGGSVSTLTIQRTQQEDSAVYLCASSSDTFEAFFGQGTRLTVV.

This clonotype was detected only a few times. The J gene is TRBJ2-1, the V gene TRBV14; possibly TRBD2 for D (6 bases). From germline, CDR1 is SGHDN and CDR2 FVKESK. The V end lost 0 bases, the J end lost 4 bases, and 13 bases lay between the germline ends. The CDR3 covers 16 residues. The CDR3 coding sequence is TGTGCCAGCAGCCAAGATTGGCTAGCGCGGTACAATGAGCAGTTCTTC. Its protein product is CASSQDWLARYNEQFF.

This sequence joins TRBV29-1 and TRBJ1-1, with 10 nucleotides matching TRBD1. Trimming cost V 5 bases and J 0 bases; bases outside gene matches: 9. Germline V lookup: CDR1 SQVTM, CDR2 ANQGSEA. This CDR3 region has 16 residues. The CDR3 here is CSVRPGQGLLNTEAFF. CDR3 DNA: TGCAGCGTTAGACCGGGACAGGGGTTACTGAACACTGAAGCTTTCTTT.

V is TRBV4-2 and J is TRBJ2-6, with a weak D call TRBD2 (5 bases). CDR3 length: 19 amino acids. Germline CDR1 LGHNA, CDR2 YNFKEQ. V gave up 0 bases and J gave up 0 bases, with 15 bases separating them. In DNA form, the CDR3 reads TGTGCCAGCAGCCAAGATGTAGAGGGCCCCAGCTCTGGGGCCAACGTCCTGACTTTC. Its translation: CASSQDVEGPSSGANVLTF.

In this sample, this clonotype turned up many times. The rearrangement uses TRBV7-2 and TRBJ2-5, with D possibly being TRBD2 (5 bases). V dropped 1 base and J dropped 0 bases, with 9 bases sitting between them. This CDR3 contains 15 residues. Germline lookup yields CDR1 SGHTA and CDR2 FQGNSA. CDR3 in amino acids: CASSLGLAHQETQYF. The CDR3 DNA is TGTGCCAGCAGCTTAGGGCTAGCCCACCAAGAGACCCAGTACTTC.

This clonotype was observed a few times. The chain employs TRBV6-1 and TRBJ1-5, with D uncertain. The germline V gene encodes CDR1 MNHNS and CDR2 SASEGT. This CDR3 is 14 amino acids long. Trimming stripped 4 bases from V and 1 base from J, with 8 bases between. The chain's CDR3 is CASSGTGSNQPQHF. In nucleotides, the CDR3 is TGTGCCAGCAGTGGGACCGGAAGCAATCAGCCCCAGCATTTT.

This clonotype has more than one count but fewer than ten. V is TRBV2 and J is TRBJ1-5; 9 bases line up with TRBD1. The CDR3 runs 14 residues. J was trimmed by 7 bases and V by 5 bases; bases with no gene match: 6. Germline lookup yields CDR1 SNHLY and CDR2 FYNNEI. DNA of the CDR3: TGTGCCAGCAGTACTACAGGGGGCTGGCAGCCCCAGCATTTT. Translating gives CASSTTGGWQPQHF. The whole variable domain, remainder taken from reference TRBV2 and TRBJ1-5, is EPEVTQTPSHQVTQMGQEVILRCVPISNHLYFYWYRQILGQKVEFLVSFYNNEISEKSEIFDDQFSVERPDGSNFTLKIRSTKLEDSAMYFCASSTTGGWQPQHFGDGTRLSIL.

CDR3: CASSPPRAGTGELFF. The CDR3 DNA reads as TGTGCCAGCTCACCACCCAGGGCCGGCACCGGGGAGCTGTTTTTT. The chain uses TRBV18 and TRBJ2-2; tentatively, D is TRBD1 (5 bases). V was pared by 0 bases and J by 4 bases, with 9 bases between. The germline V gene encodes CDR1 KGHSH and CDR2 LQKENI. The CDR3 sequence is 15 residues long. Based on the CDR3 plus reference TRBV18 and TRBJ2-2, the full variable domain is NAGVMQNPRHLVRRRGQEARLRCSPMKGHSHVYWYRQLPEEGLKFMVYLQKENIIDESGMPKERFSAEFPKEGPSILRIQQVVRGDSAAYFCASSPPRAGTGELFFGEGSRLTVL.

The chain uses TRBV12-3 or TRBV12-4 and TRBJ2-3; 11 nucleotides align to TRBD1. Trimming at V came to 3 bases and at J to 2 bases, leaving 7 bases not matched to a gene. The CDR3 sequence is 17 residues long. This CDR3 reads CASSLARGQGATDTQYF. The CDR3 bases are TGTGCCAGCAGTTTGGCCCGCGGACAGGGGGCCACAGATACGCAGTATTTT.

This chain links TRBV20-1 with TRBJ2-7; no firm D call. CDR3 length: 15 amino acids. Trimming pared 6 bases from V and 0 bases from J, leaving 18 bases between. Germline CDR1 and CDR2: DFQATT and SNEGSKA (reference sequence). The CDR3 here is CSAPLLGPSSYEQYF. Written as DNA, the CDR3 is TGCAGTGCCCCTTTGCTAGGGCCGAGCTCCTACGAGCAGTACTTC.

This clonotype was counted between two and nine times. This chain uses TRBV12-3 or TRBV12-4 with TRBJ2-3; D may correspond to TRBD1 or TRBD2 (5 bases each). Trimming pared 5 bases from V and 4 bases from J, leaving 19 bases between. This CDR3 has 16 residues. Written as DNA, the CDR3 is TGTGCCAGCAGTCCGCCCAGGGACCGAAGAGCAGATACGCAGTATTTT. Translating gives CASSPPRDRRADTQYF.

This clonotype came up a few times. This rearrangement joins TRBV29-1 to TRBJ2-7, with D possibly being TRBD1 (5 bases). This CDR3 contains 13 residues. Germline CDR1 and CDR2: SQVTM and ANQGSEA. Trimming took 1 base from V and 0 from J, leaving 7 bases between them. CDR3 nucleotides: TGCAGCGTTGAAGGACAGAGCTCCTACGAGCAGTACTTC. Translated, it gives CSVEGQSSYEQYF.

A few counts support this clonotype. The V call is TRBV20-1, the J call TRBJ1-1; TRBD1 might be the D (6 bases). V dropped 5 bases and J dropped 5 bases, with 12 bases sitting between them. The CDR3 covers 12 residues. The germline CDR1 and CDR2 sequences are DFQATT and SNEGSKA (reference sequence). This chain's CDR3 is CSARPGVTEAFF. CDR3 bases: TGCAGTGCTCGCCCAGGGGTAACTGAAGCTTTCTTT.

This clonotype was detected only a few times. V usage is TRBV11-2 and J usage is TRBJ1-5, with D tentatively TRBD1 (6 bases). Deletions cut 3 bases from V and 1 base from J, with 13 bases between. The germline V gene encodes CDR1 SGHAT and CDR2 FQNNGV. The CDR3 consists of 16 residues. In DNA form, the CDR3 reads TGTGCCAGCAGCTTGTCGGCGGGGGCAAGCAATCAGCCCCAGCATTTT. Its translation is CASSLSAGASNQPQHF.

The table lists this clonotype with many counts. CDR3 nucleotide sequence: TGTGCCAGCAGCCGGACTAGCGGGACTAGCACAGATACGCAGTATTTT. It encodes CASSRTSGTSTDTQYF. The chain employs TRBV12-3 or TRBV12-4 and TRBJ2-3, with 12 nucleotides matching TRBD2. V lost 6 bases to trimming and J lost 0 bases; unmatched junction nucleotides: 4. The CDR3 runs 16 residues.

V is TRBV6-2 or TRBV6-3 and J is TRBJ1-1, with D hard to call. V was pared by 6 bases and J by 1 base, with 18 bases between. Germline CDR1 and CDR2: MNHEY and SVGEGT. CDR3 length: 16 residues. The CDR3 DNA sequence: TGTGCCAGCAGGCCCTTAATTATATCCTCGAACACTGAAGCTTTCTTT. As protein: CASRPLIISSNTEAFF.

The chain couples TRBV3-1 to TRBJ2-7; D gene uncertain. Looked up from germline, CDR1 is LGHDT and CDR2 is YNNKEL (reference sequence). The CDR3 runs 14 residues. V dropped 2 bases and J dropped 3 bases, with 11 bases sitting between them. CDR3 region: CASSQMSRNYEQYF. The CDR3 DNA reads as TGTGCCAGCAGCCAAATGAGCAGGAACTACGAGCAGTACTTC.

This chain connects TRBV12-5 to TRBJ1-5; 10 positions agree with TRBD1. With 3 bases clipped from V and 7 bases from J, the junction kept 9 bases outside the gene matches. The CDR3 runs 16 residues. Looked up from germline, CDR1 is LGHNT and CDR2 is FRNRAP. CDR3 bases: TGTGCTAGTGGTTTAGACAGGGGGCTCTCAAGGCAGCCCCAGCATTTT. This sequence encodes CASGLDRGLSRQPQHF.

The chain recombines TRBV7-2 with TRBJ2-3, with TRBD1 matching 12 bases. The CDR3 has 17 residues. Germline V gene lookup returns CDR1 SGHTA and CDR2 FQGNSA. V shed 5 bases and J 6 bases; nucleotides not matched to a gene: 12. The CDR3 region is CASSRTGTGGAEDTQYF. DNA for the CDR3: TGTGCCAGCAGCAGAACTGGGACAGGGGGCGCGGAGGATACGCAGTATTTT.

This clonotype was observed many times. J is TRBJ1-2 and V is TRBV11-2; no reliable D call. The CDR3 runs 15 residues. Trimming removed 1 base from V and 0 bases from J, with 9 bases in between. The germline CDR1 and CDR2 sequences are SGHAT and FQNNGV. CDR3 in DNA: TGTGCCAGCAGCTTAGTGGCCGGGGCTAACTATGGCTACACCTTC. This gives the protein CASSLVAGANYGYTF.